The T cell receptor (beta chain) described here comes from a study of post-analysis software for immune sequencing data. Study-wide results and caveats: Significantly decreased normalized Chao1 diversity was recorded for multiple sclerosis patients relative to controls. Patients used several TRBV segments, including TRBV5-6, TRBV5-1 and TRBV20-1, more often than controls.

Remarks on this clonotype: Its specificity is not known.

Unique molecular identifiers had been added to the TCR beta cDNA libraries. TCRdb recomputed calls from the PCR reads with MiXCR, one row per CDR3 protein. The sample includes about 570,000 distinct CDR3 sequences, around 36% seen only once; the top ten take 4.5% to 7.5%. Losses at the gene ends were 2 bases for V and 4 bases for J; bases not matched to a gene: 0. Germline V CDR1 and CDR2: MGHDK, SYGVNS. CDR3 size: 15 residues. The clonotype was recovered from a girl under 18 with multiple sclerosis. The rearrangement joins TRBV25-1 to TRBJ2-3; TRBD2 aligns across 13 bases. The sequenced sample was blood. The CDR3 here is CASSETSGGADTQYF. The CDR3 region has the DNA TGTGCCAGCAGTGAAACTAGCGGGGGGGCAGATACGCAGTATTTT.